This T cell receptor beta chain stems from a study of T cell clones after liver transplantation. Turning to the study itself: Until 12-24 months post-transplant, subjects got standard immunosuppression and no induction. Notes on the study in general: Migration into the graft, not deletion, may explain lost graft donor-reactive T cells.

Only in-frame clones appear in the TCRdb table, and some are missing; sequencing was by immunoSEQ multiplex PCR. The table shows around 6,000 clones, with 70% to 80% occurring only once. With respect to this clone: Its antigen is not identified.

This specimen consisted of CD8+ T cells from blood, obtained 24 months after liver transplant. The TCR comes from a human patient who received a liver transplant. The graft donor may have given rise to some T cells.

The CDR3 here is CASSDQSYGELFF. In DNA, the CDR3 is TGTGCCAGCAGTGACCAAAGCTACGGGGAGCTGTTTTTT. The chain joins TRBV6-4 to TRBJ2-2; no clear D. V dropped 2 bases and J dropped 7 bases, with 8 bases sitting between them. The CDR3 covers 13 residues. Germline CDR1 MRHNA, CDR2 SNTAGT.